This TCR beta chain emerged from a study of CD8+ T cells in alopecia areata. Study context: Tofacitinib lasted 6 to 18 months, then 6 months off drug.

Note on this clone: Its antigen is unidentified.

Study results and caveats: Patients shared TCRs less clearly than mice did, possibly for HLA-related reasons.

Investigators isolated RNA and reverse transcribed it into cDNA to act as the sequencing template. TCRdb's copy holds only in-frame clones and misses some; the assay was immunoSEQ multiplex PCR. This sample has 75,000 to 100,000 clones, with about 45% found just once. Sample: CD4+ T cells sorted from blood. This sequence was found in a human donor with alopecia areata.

The CDR3 loop reads CASSPRDRGYEQYF. The CDR3 nucleotides read TGTGCCAGCAGCCCCCGGGACAGGGGCTACGAGCAGTACTTC. The chain combines TRBV6-5 with TRBJ2-7; 10 bases are shared with TRBD1. The CDR3 runs 14 residues. Germline V gene data show CDR1 as MNHEY and CDR2 as SVGAGI. J was trimmed by 3 bases and V by 6 bases; bases with no gene match: 5.